This entry lists 8 T cell receptor beta chains sequenced from one sample in a study of response to subunit inactivated influenza vaccine. TCRdb used MiXCR to reprocess the RT-PCR reads, holding one entry per CDR3 protein. The sample gives 500,000 to 600,000 distinct CDR3 sequences, over 9.5% of which show up once; about 10% is in the top ten. The source was PBMCs from blood, collected on the day of vaccination. The receptors derive from a middle-aged man who received an inactivated influenza vaccine.

This clonotype has only a few counts. The chain uses TRBV7-6 and TRBJ2-2; 9 positions agree with TRBD2. Germline V gene lookup returns CDR1 SGHVS and CDR2 FNYEAQ. The length of the CDR3 is 13 residues. V dropped 11 bases and J dropped 4; count of bases not matched to a gene: 5. The CDR3 here is CAAGTSITGELFF. CDR3 coding DNA: TGTGCCGCCGGGACTAGCATCACCGGGGAGCTGTTTTTT.

This clonotype has at least ten counts. The chain employs TRBV12-3 or TRBV12-4 and TRBJ2-3; no firm D call. CDR3 length: 15 amino acids. V was shortened by 2 bases and J by 2 bases, with 11 bases between the two germline ends. This chain's CDR3 is CASSLTSMNTDTQYF. The CDR3 DNA sequence: TGTGCCAGCAGTTTAACTTCCATGAACACAGATACGCAGTATTTT.

This clonotype was counted only a few times. The J gene is TRBJ2-1, the V gene TRBV9; D perhaps matches TRBD2 (5 bases). V was pared by 4 bases and J by 0 bases, with 14 bases between. This CDR3 has 16 amino acids. Germline V CDR1 and CDR2: SGDLS, YYNGEE. In DNA form, the CDR3 reads TGTGCCAGCAGCCCAAAGAGCGGTAGCTCCTACAATGAGCAGTTCTTC. Translation: CASSPKSGSSYNEQFF.

The rearrangement joins TRBV15 to TRBJ2-3; TRBD1 agrees at 9 bases. The V gene's germline CDR1 is LNHNV and CDR2 YYDKDF (reference sequence). With V trimmed by 5 bases and J by 6 bases, 9 bases remained unmatched. This CDR3 comprises 15 residues. The CDR3 DNA follows: TGTGCCACCAGCTCCCGGGGACAGGGATGGGATACGCAGTATTTT. It yields the protein CATSSRGQGWDTQYF.

This clonotype was counted at least ten times. The chain combines TRBV12-3 or TRBV12-4 with TRBJ2-2, with TRBD2 matching 8 bases. The CDR3 contains 15 residues. Trimming removed 4 bases from V and 4 bases from J; junction bases left unmatched: 5. The chain's CDR3 is CASSSHSGGTGELFF. The CDR3 DNA follows: TGTGCCAGCAGTTCCCACAGCGGGGGCACCGGGGAGCTGTTTTTT.

Points on this clonotype: It may be a read error: a sequence one base away is much more abundant. V is TRBV18 and J is TRBJ2-7; D is uncertain. The CDR3 loop spans 13 amino acids. Germline V CDR1 and CDR2: KGHSH, LQKENI. The CDR3 sequence is CASSPPGTRSPNF. The CDR3 nucleotides are TGTGCCAGCTCACCACCGGGAACCAGATCGCCGAACTTC.

This clonotype was detected a few times. The chain carries TRBV12-3 or TRBV12-4 and TRBJ2-2; D is unclear. This CDR3 spans 12 amino acids. Trimming pared 6 bases from V and 7 bases from J, leaving 9 bases between. The CDR3, as DNA: TGTGCCAGCAGCCAGAGAAGCGGGGAGCTGTTTTTT. Translated: CASSQRSGELFF.

Written as DNA, the CDR3 is TGCAGTGCAGCAACTGGGACGGGCGCCTACAATGAGCAGTTCTTC. It yields the protein CSAATGTGAYNEQFF. This rearrangement joins TRBV20-1 to TRBJ2-1, with D perhaps assigned TRBD1 or TRBD2 (5 bases each). V was pared by 6 bases and J by 2 bases, with 17 bases between. The CDR3 consists of 15 residues. The germline V gene encodes CDR1 DFQATT and CDR2 SNEGSKA (reference sequence).